A single sample is the source of the 21 T cell receptor beta chains below, sequenced in a study of T-cell reconstitution after alpha-beta-depleted transplantation in children. Preparing the TCRbeta library involved the use of unique molecular identifiers. TCRdb reprocessed the PCR reads with MiXCR, giving one entry per CDR3 protein. Seen here are 190,000 or so distinct CDR3 sequences, 6% to 7% observed once, and the top ten hold 3%. The material was PBMCs from the stem cell graft donor, obtained from the stem cell graft. The source is a human donor who donated a stem cell graft to a child with Wiskott-Aldrich syndrome.

The chain carries TRBV4-3 and TRBJ2-1, with TRBD2 as a possible D gene (6 bases). This CDR3 comprises 13 residues. The V gene lost 3 bases and the J gene lost 8 bases, with 11 bases spanning the gap. Germline CDR1 and CDR2: LGHNA and YSLEER. CDR3 protein: CASSQRLDYEQFF. The CDR3 DNA reads TGCGCCAGCAGCCAGAGACTAGACTATGAGCAGTTCTTC.

This clonotype showed up just a few times. This chain joins TRBV30 and TRBJ1-5; D unresolved. The CDR3 extends over 16 amino acids. Trimming took 0 bases from V and 4 from J, leaving 16 bases between them. CDR1 is GTSNPN and CDR2 is SVGIG in the germline V gene (reference sequence). CDR3 bases: TGTGCCTGGAGTGTCGGGGTCGGCACCCTAAATCAGCCCCAGCATTTT. It specifies CAWSVGVGTLNQPQHF.

This clonotype was counted at least ten times. The rearrangement joins TRBV7-8 to TRBJ2-7; D unclear. The length of the CDR3 is 15 residues. CDR1 and CDR2 (germline): SGHVS, FQNEAQ. V gave up 7 bases and J gave up 6 bases, with 22 bases separating them. In DNA, the CDR3 is TGTGCCAGCACCCCTGAGTGGATCCTACCAAGCGAGCAGTACTTC. The encoded protein is CASTPEWILPSEQYF. Together with reference TRBV7-8 and TRBJ2-7, the CDR3 gives the full variable domain: GAGVSQSPRYKVAKRGQDVALRCDPISGHVSLFWYQQALGQGPEFLTYFQNEAQLDKSGLPSDRFFAERPEGSVSTLKIQRTQQEDSAVYLCASTPEWILPSEQYFGPGTRLTVT.

This clonotype has a count of ten or more. This chain links TRBV6-5 with TRBJ2-7; unclear D gene. With 0 bases removed from V and 2 bases from J, the gap between germline ends came to 11 bases. Germline V gene sequence: CDR1 MNHEY, CDR2 SVGAGI. The CDR3 length is 15 residues. In DNA, the CDR3 is TGTGCCAGCAGTTACTCCCGCGCCCTAGCCTACGAGCAGTACTTC. Its protein product is CASSYSRALAYEQYF.

This clonotype came up many times. The genes are TRBV6-5 and TRBJ2-3; 10 bases agree with TRBD2. This CDR3 has 15 amino acids. V gave up 3 bases and J gave up 3 bases; unmatched junction bases: 3. The germline V gene encodes CDR1 MNHEY and CDR2 SVGAGI. The CDR3 bases are TGTGCCAGCAGTTATCGTAGCGGGGGGACAGATACGCAGTATTTT. This codes for CASSYRSGGTDTQYF.

The table lists this clonotype with many counts. V and J are TRBV20-1 and TRBJ2-7, with 8 bases matching TRBD2. The junction had 13 bases not matched to a gene; V was cut back by 0 bases and J by 6 bases. Germline V gene lookup returns CDR1 DFQATT and CDR2 SNEGSKA (reference sequence). This CDR3 is built from 16 residues. This chain's CDR3 is CSARDSFFGTSPEQYF. The DNA of the CDR3 is TGCAGTGCTAGAGATTCTTTTTTCGGGACTAGTCCCGAGCAGTACTTC.

In this sample, this clonotype turned up many times. The rearrangement uses TRBV5-1 and TRBJ2-3; 9 nucleotides line up with TRBD2. The length of the CDR3 is 16 residues. V shed 2 bases and J 4 bases; nucleotides not matched to a gene: 8. Germline V gives CDR1 SGHRS, CDR2 YFSETQ. CDR3 in amino acids: CASSFRGSGSADTQYF. The CDR3 DNA follows: TGCGCCAGCAGCTTTCGTGGTAGCGGGAGTGCAGATACGCAGTATTTT. The variable domain in full, completed from reference TRBV5-1 and TRBJ2-3, reads KAGVTQTPRYLIKTRGQQVTLSCSPISGHRSVSWYQQTPGQGLQFLFEYFSETQRNKGNFPGRFSGRQFSNSRSEMNVSTLELGDSALYLCASSFRGSGSADTQYFGPGTRLTVL.

Ten or more counts support this clonotype. DNA of the CDR3: TGTGCCAGCAGCCCTGTTCAGGGAAACACTGAAGCTTTCTTT. Translated: CASSPVQGNTEAFF. The rearrangement uses TRBV12-3 or TRBV12-4 and TRBJ1-1; TRBD1 is a possible D gene (5 bases). V lost 6 bases to trimming and J lost 2 bases, with 13 bases between them. CDR3 size: 14 residues.

This clonotype came up many times. The chain combines TRBV18 with TRBJ2-7; D remains ambiguous. V was clipped by 3 bases and J by 2 bases, with 8 bases between them. The CDR3 is 13 amino acids. Per the germline V gene, CDR1 is KGHSH and CDR2 is LQKENI. CDR3 DNA: TGTGCCAGCTCACCTTACACTACCTACGAGCAGTACTTC. This encodes CASSPYTTYEQYF. Full variable domain (remainder filled in from reference TRBV18 and TRBJ2-7): NAGVMQNPRHLVRRRGQEARLRCSPMKGHSHVYWYRQLPEEGLKFMVYLQKENIIDESGMPKERFSAEFPKEGPSILRIQQVVRGDSAAYFCASSPYTTYEQYFGPGTRLTVT.

This clonotype was observed at least ten times. The chain recombines TRBV12-3 or TRBV12-4 with TRBJ2-1; the D gene is possibly TRBD2 (5 bases). The CDR3 spans 13 residues. Trimming left V 2 bases short and J 5 bases short, with 7 bases between. In DNA form, the CDR3 reads TGTGCCAGCAGTTTAATCGGGGACAATGAGCAGTTCTTC. It specifies CASSLIGDNEQFF.

At least ten counts were recorded for this clonotype. This sequence joins TRBV5-1 and TRBJ2-1; D is unclear. From germline, CDR1 is SGHRS and CDR2 YFSETQ. Deletions cut 0 bases from V and 11 bases from J, with 9 bases between. The CDR3 length is 12 residues. The CDR3 DNA is TGCGCCAGCAGCTTGGGCCCCGGTAAGCAGTTCTTC. This gives the protein CASSLGPGKQFF.

The chain recombines TRBV27 with TRBJ2-5; no definite D call. Germline V gene data show CDR1 as MNHEY and CDR2 as SMNVEV (reference sequence). The CDR3 spans 13 residues. The germline V and J ends were trimmed by 5 bases and 4 bases, with 11 bases remaining between them. In DNA form, the CDR3 reads TGTGCCAGCAGTCCAGTGGATGGAGAGACCCAGTACTTC. This gives the protein CASSPVDGETQYF.

This clonotype was observed at least ten times. The V and J genes are TRBV4-1 and TRBJ2-1; 9 nucleotides align to TRBD2. CDR1 is MGHRA, CDR2 YSYEKL, per germline. V was pared by 3 bases and J by 8 bases, with 11 bases of the junction left unmatched. The CDR3 loop spans 16 amino acids. CDR3: CASSHLWERGVHEQFF. CDR3 DNA sequence: TGCGCCAGCAGCCACCTCTGGGAGCGGGGGGTCCATGAGCAGTTCTTC.

V and J are TRBV6-2 or TRBV6-3 and TRBJ2-7; the D gene is possibly TRBD1 (5 bases). Germline CDR1 is MNHEY and CDR2 is SVGEGT. Trimming pared 2 bases from V and 2 bases from J, leaving 16 bases between. The length of the CDR3 is 16 residues. Here the CDR3 DNA reads TGTGCCAGCAGTTACGGGGCCTCCGTGGAGCCCTACGAGCAGTACTTC. It specifies CASSYGASVEPYEQYF.

This clonotype has ten or more counts. The genes are TRBV4-1 and TRBJ2-2, with TRBD1 identical over 7 bases. Germline V gene data show CDR1 as MGHRA and CDR2 as YSYEKL. CDR3 length: 15 amino acids. The V gene end was trimmed by 4 bases and the J gene end by 2 bases; junction bases not matched to a gene: 4. As DNA, the CDR3 is TGCGCCAGCAGCCGACGGGACAGCAACACCGGGGAGCTGTTTTTT. Its protein product is CASSRRDSNTGELFF.

This clonotype appeared a few times. The chain combines TRBV18 with TRBJ2-1, with D uncertain. Germline V gene data show CDR1 as KGHSH and CDR2 as LQKENI. This CDR3 contains 15 residues. Trimming removed 2 bases at V and 6 bases at J, with 14 bases between. CDR3 DNA: TGTGCCAGCTCACCATCCTGGGAAATCCCCAATGAGCAGTTCTTC. This codes for CASSPSWEIPNEQFF.

This clonotype came up many times. CDR3 in amino acids: CSGEGAAGYTF. The DNA of the CDR3 is TGCAGCGGAGAGGGGGCAGCTGGCTACACCTTC. The chain carries TRBV20-1 and TRBJ1-2; TRBD1 matches at 7 bases. Germline V gene data show CDR1 as DFQATT and CDR2 as SNEGSKA (reference sequence). The CDR3 is made up of 11 amino acids.

CDR3 residues: CASSKHLLAATSYEQYF. CDR3 nucleotides: TGTGCCAGCAGCAAGCATCTTTTAGCGGCGACTTCCTACGAGCAGTACTTC. This chain links TRBV3-1 with TRBJ2-7; possible D gene TRBD2, 6 bases. Trimming cost V 5 bases and J 1 base, with 21 bases left between them. The germline V gene has CDR1 LGHDT and CDR2 YNNKEL (reference sequence). This CDR3 comprises 17 residues.

V usage is TRBV2 and J usage is TRBJ2-2; 9 positions match TRBD1. V gave up 11 bases and J gave up 1 base; unmatched junction bases: 17. The V gene's germline CDR1 is SNHLY and CDR2 FYNNEI. The CDR3 is 18 residues long. The CDR3 loop is CALCRYKTGGVNTGELFF. DNA of the CDR3: TGTGCCCTCTGTCGCTATAAAACAGGGGGCGTGAACACCGGGGAGCTGTTTTTT.

This clonotype was counted ten times or more. V usage is TRBV11-2 and J usage is TRBJ2-1; 11 bases agree with TRBD2. V trimming: 3 bases; J trimming: 0 bases; junction bases outside the gene matches: 13. The CDR3 is 20 amino acids. Germline V gives CDR1 SGHAT, CDR2 FQNNGV. The CDR3, as DNA: TGTGCCAGCAGCTTCCCACGAGCTAGCGGGAGGCCCAGCTCCTACAATGAGCAGTTCTTC. Translated, it gives CASSFPRASGRPSSYNEQFF.

The table lists this clonotype with a few counts. The chain combines TRBV5-1 with TRBJ2-1, with D possibly being TRBD2 (5 bases). V lost 0 bases to trimming and J lost 4 bases, with 11 bases between them. Per germline, CDR1 SGHRS and CDR2 YFSETQ. The CDR3 is made up of 15 amino acids. The CDR3: CASSLVVARYNEQFF. CDR3 DNA: TGCGCCAGCAGCTTGGTGGTAGCGAGGTACAATGAGCAGTTCTTC.